This is a list of T cell receptor beta chains from one sample in a study of T cell repertoires in cytomegalovirus infection. TCRdb reanalysed the reads using MiXCR and keeps one entry per CDR3 protein. The sample records under 800,000 distinct CDR3 sequences, 24% being singletons. The sequenced sample consisted of CD8+ T cells from PBMCs. These receptors were obtained from a human donor in good health (CMV status not recorded). Some clones in this sample may be carry-over from other donors' samples. CDR3s include the opening cysteine and the closing phenylalanine or tryptophan. Fields, in order: clone size, V gene, J gene, D gene, CDR3 DNA, CDR3 protein. D genes are given only for firm matches. Clone size is given for some rows only: seen once, a few or many times, or a class if the clone is expanded.

abundance: .
v_gene: TRBV6-5
j_gene: TRBJ1-2
d_gene: .
CDR3nt: TGTGCCAGCAGTTACCTGTACAGGGACGGCTACACCTTC
CDR3aa: CASSYLYRDGYTF

abundance: .
v_gene: TRBV20-1
j_gene: TRBJ2-1
d_gene: .
CDR3nt: TGCAGTGCAACCCAGGGGGACTTCAAGGACAATGAGCAGTTCTTC
CDR3aa: CSATQGDFKDNEQFF

abundance: .
v_gene: TRBV7-9
j_gene: TRBJ1-2
d_gene: .
CDR3nt: TGTGCCAGCAGCGCCGGGGGACCCTACTATGGCTACACCTTC
CDR3aa: CASSAGGPYYGYTF

abundance: many
v_gene: TRBV6-1
j_gene: TRBJ2-3
d_gene: .
CDR3nt: TGTGCCAGCTCCCCTGCCGCCATAGGGGGTAGGGGAACGCAGTATTTT
CDR3aa: CASSPAAIGGRGTQYF

abundance: few
v_gene: TRBV20-1
j_gene: TRBJ1-4
d_gene: TRBD1
CDR3nt: TGCAGTGCTGACGGACAGGGGGCGGCTAATGAAAAACTGTTTTTT
CDR3aa: CSADGQGAANEKLFF

abundance: .
v_gene: TRBV29-1
j_gene: TRBJ2-2
d_gene: TRBD2
CDR3nt: TGCAGCGTTGATTCTACTAGCGGGGTGGGCGGGGAGCTGTTTTTT
CDR3aa: CSVDSTSGVGGELFF

abundance: few
v_gene: TRBV13
j_gene: TRBJ1-2
d_gene: TRBD1
CDR3nt: TGTGCCAGCAGCAGCCCGGGGGACAGAAACTATGGCTACACCTTC
CDR3aa: CASSSPGDRNYGYTF

abundance: .
v_gene: TRBV6-2/TRBV6-3
j_gene: TRBJ2-2
d_gene: TRBD1
CDR3nt: TGTGCCAGCAGCCCGGGACAGTTCACCGGGGAGCTGTTTTTT
CDR3aa: CASSPGQFTGELFF

abundance: .
v_gene: TRBV28
j_gene: TRBJ1-3
d_gene: .
CDR3nt: TGTGCCAGCAGTTCTACCGTTTCTGGAAACACCATATATTTT
CDR3aa: CASSSTVSGNTIYF

abundance: many
v_gene: TRBV7-2
j_gene: TRBJ2-5
d_gene: .
CDR3nt: TGTGCCAGCAGCCCTGAGGGTGGGCCAGAGGAGACCCAGTACTTC
CDR3aa: CASSPEGGPEETQYF

abundance: many
v_gene: TRBV7-2
j_gene: TRBJ2-7
d_gene: .
CDR3nt: TGTGCCAGCAGCTTAAGGTCCGTCCCAGGGATCTACGAGCAGTACTTC
CDR3aa: CASSLRSVPGIYEQYF

abundance: .
v_gene: TRBV3-1
j_gene: TRBJ2-1
d_gene: .
CDR3nt: TGTGTCAGCAGCCGTATAAATGAGCAGTTCTTC
CDR3aa: CVSSRINEQFF

abundance: .
v_gene: TRBV7-9
j_gene: TRBJ1-3
d_gene: .
CDR3nt: TGTGCCAGCAGCGGACAGCACCGAAACACCATATATTTT
CDR3aa: CASSGQHRNTIYF

abundance: few
v_gene: TRBV20-1
j_gene: TRBJ1-2
d_gene: TRBD1
CDR3nt: TGCAGTGCTAGGGGACTCCCGGGACAGGGACCCGCTAACTATGGCTACACCTTC
CDR3aa: CSARGLPGQGPANYGYTF

abundance: .
v_gene: TRBV29-1
j_gene: TRBJ2-1
d_gene: TRBD2
CDR3nt: TGCAGCGTTGAGGGCAGAGGAACTAGCGGCTCCTACAATGAGCAGTTCTTC
CDR3aa: CSVEGRGTSGSYNEQFF

abundance: .
v_gene: TRBV28
j_gene: TRBJ2-1
d_gene: TRBD2
CDR3nt: TGTGCCAGCAGACCGGGACTAGCGGGGCATAGCTCCTACAATGAGCAGTTCTTC
CDR3aa: CASRPGLAGHSSYNEQFF

abundance: .
v_gene: TRBV28
j_gene: TRBJ2-3
d_gene: .
CDR3nt: TGTGCCAGCAGTTTTCCTTCTACGGAGGTCCGGGCAGATACGCAGTATTTT
CDR3aa: CASSFPSTEVRADTQYF

abundance: .
v_gene: TRBV2
j_gene: TRBJ2-1
d_gene: TRBD1
CDR3nt: TGTGCCAGCAGTGGGACAAGGGGGCCCTCCTACAATGAGCAGTTCTTC
CDR3aa: CASSGTRGPSYNEQFF

abundance: .
v_gene: TRBV6-6
j_gene: TRBJ1-1
d_gene: .
CDR3nt: TGTGCCAGCAGTTACGGGGGGCCGTACACTGAAGCTTTCTTT
CDR3aa: CASSYGGPYTEAFF

abundance: few
v_gene: TRBV19
j_gene: TRBJ2-6
d_gene: .
CDR3nt: TGTGCCAGTAACCGAGACTCTGGGGCCAACGTCCTGACTTTC
CDR3aa: CASNRDSGANVLTF

abundance: few
v_gene: TRBV9
j_gene: TRBJ1-2
d_gene: .
CDR3nt: TGTGCCAGCCGTACACGAGTAGAGGGGATGTATGGCTACACCTTC
CDR3aa: CASRTRVEGMYGYTF

abundance: .
v_gene: TRBV12-3/TRBV12-4
j_gene: TRBJ2-7
d_gene: TRBD1
CDR3nt: TGTGCCAGCAGTTTGGGACAGGGTCGATTCTCCTACGAGCAGTACTTC
CDR3aa: CASSLGQGRFSYEQYF

abundance: .
v_gene: TRBV20-1
j_gene: TRBJ1-5
d_gene: .
CDR3nt: TGCAGTGCTACGGAGTATAGCAATCAGCCCCAGCATTTT
CDR3aa: CSATEYSNQPQHF

abundance: once
v_gene: TRBV7-3
j_gene: TRBJ2-1
d_gene: .
CDR3nt: TGTGCCAGCAGCTTAACGAAACAGGGACGAGATGAGCAGTTCTTC
CDR3aa: CASSLTKQGRDEQFF

abundance: .
v_gene: TRBV11-2
j_gene: TRBJ2-6
d_gene: .
CDR3nt: TGTGCCAGCAGCCACCCCGGGGGGCTAAGCTCTGGGGCCAACGTCCTGACTTTC
CDR3aa: CASSHPGGLSSGANVLTF

abundance: .
v_gene: TRBV12-3/TRBV12-4
j_gene: TRBJ2-3
d_gene: TRBD1
CDR3nt: TGTGCCAGCAGCAGGACAGGCGCCTTTGGTGATACGCAGTATTTT
CDR3aa: CASSRTGAFGDTQYF

abundance: .
v_gene: TRBV14
j_gene: TRBJ1-5
d_gene: TRBD1
CDR3nt: TGTGCCAGCAGGGCAGGGGACAGAAATAGCAATCAGCCCCAGCATTTT
CDR3aa: CASRAGDRNSNQPQHF

abundance: .
v_gene: TRBV28
j_gene: TRBJ1-6
d_gene: .
CDR3nt: TGTGCCAGCAGTCCTCCGAGGTGGGAGGATAATTCACCCCTCCACTTT
CDR3aa: CASSPPRWEDNSPLHF

abundance: many
v_gene: TRBV7-2
j_gene: TRBJ1-1
d_gene: .
CDR3nt: TGTGCCAGCAGCTTAAGAAGGAGCACTGAAGCTTTCTTT
CDR3aa: CASSLRRSTEAFF

abundance: .
v_gene: TRBV29-1
j_gene: TRBJ1-2
d_gene: .
CDR3nt: TGCAGCGTTGAGATCGCAGGGAACTATGGCTACACCTTC
CDR3aa: CSVEIAGNYGYTF

abundance: many
v_gene: TRBV28
j_gene: TRBJ2-3
d_gene: .
CDR3nt: TGTGCCAGCAGTTTGGAGGGGTACGATACGCAGTATTTT
CDR3aa: CASSLEGYDTQYF

abundance: few
v_gene: TRBV6-1
j_gene: TRBJ2-5
d_gene: .
CDR3nt: TGTGCCAGCAGTGTACCGGGCCGAAGGGGAGAGACCCAGTACTTC
CDR3aa: CASSVPGRRGETQYF

abundance: .
v_gene: TRBV7-6
j_gene: TRBJ2-1
d_gene: .
CDR3nt: TGTGTCAGCAGGATTACAGGCCTTGAGCAGTTCTTC
CDR3aa: CVSRITGLEQFF

abundance: few
v_gene: TRBV2
j_gene: TRBJ2-4
d_gene: .
CDR3nt: TGTGCCAGCATCGCAGGGGAAGGGGTGAGGTACATTCAGTACTTC
CDR3aa: CASIAGEGVRYIQYF

abundance: few
v_gene: TRBV27
j_gene: TRBJ2-5
d_gene: .
CDR3nt: TGTGCCAGCAGTTTACGGGGTGACCTCCAGTACTTC
CDR3aa: CASSLRGDLQYF

abundance: many
v_gene: TRBV7-2
j_gene: TRBJ2-3
d_gene: .
CDR3nt: TGTGCCAGCAGCTTAGGAGCCAGGAAAGATACGCAGTATTTT
CDR3aa: CASSLGARKDTQYF

abundance: .
v_gene: TRBV2
j_gene: TRBJ2-5
d_gene: .
CDR3nt: TGTGCCAGCAGTGTGGGGGCCGATGTCCCTCGGGAGACCCAGTACTTC
CDR3aa: CASSVGADVPRETQYF

abundance: few
v_gene: TRBV6-6
j_gene: TRBJ1-1
d_gene: .
CDR3nt: TGTGCCAGCAGTTACTCGAGTTTCACTGAAGCTTTCTTT
CDR3aa: CASSYSSFTEAFF

abundance: .
v_gene: TRBV7-9
j_gene: TRBJ1-1
d_gene: TRBD1
CDR3nt: TGTGCCAGCAGCCGGACAGGGGGCAATGAGAACACTGAAGCTTTCTTT
CDR3aa: CASSRTGGNENTEAFF

abundance: few
v_gene: TRBV28
j_gene: TRBJ2-2
d_gene: .
CDR3nt: TGTGCCAGCAGTTTATGGACCCCCGTTATATGGTCGACCACCGGGGAGCTGTTTTTT
CDR3aa: CASSLWTPVIWSTTGELFF

abundance: few
v_gene: TRBV12-3/TRBV12-4
j_gene: TRBJ2-5
d_gene: TRBD2
CDR3nt: TGTGCCAGCAGCTCCCGGGGGGATGTACAAGAGACCCAGTACTTC
CDR3aa: CASSSRGDVQETQYF

abundance: few
v_gene: TRBV12-3/TRBV12-4
j_gene: TRBJ1-2
d_gene: .
CDR3nt: TGTGCCAGCAGTCCAGGGGACCCGGGGTTATATGGCTACACCTTC
CDR3aa: CASSPGDPGLYGYTF

abundance: .
v_gene: TRBV20-1
j_gene: TRBJ1-2
d_gene: .
CDR3nt: TGCAGTGCTAGAGACGGCGCCGGGGGCAACTATGGCTACACCTTC
CDR3aa: CSARDGAGGNYGYTF

abundance: .
v_gene: TRBV19
j_gene: TRBJ2-7
d_gene: .
CDR3nt: TGTGCCAGTAGTATCCTCCCCGGCCGGGCCAGCTCCTACGAGCAGTACTTC
CDR3aa: CASSILPGRASSYEQYF

abundance: .
v_gene: TRBV20-1
j_gene: TRBJ2-7
d_gene: .
CDR3nt: TGCAGTGCCCATATCTCCTACGAGCAGTACTTC
CDR3aa: CSAHISYEQYF

abundance: many
v_gene: TRBV7-2
j_gene: TRBJ2-4
d_gene: .
CDR3nt: TGTGCCAGCAGCTTAGAGGTTGAGGTCTGGGGGAAAAACATTCAGTACTTC
CDR3aa: CASSLEVEVWGKNIQYF

abundance: .
v_gene: TRBV28
j_gene: TRBJ1-6
d_gene: .
CDR3nt: TGTGCCAGCAGTTTGGTATCGGGCTTTAGTAATTCACCCCTCCACTTT
CDR3aa: CASSLVSGFSNSPLHF

abundance: .
v_gene: TRBV25-1
j_gene: TRBJ2-1
d_gene: TRBD2
CDR3nt: TGTGCCAGCAGGGGACTAGCGGGGGACAGCTCCTACAATGAGCAGTTCTTC
CDR3aa: CASRGLAGDSSYNEQFF

abundance: .
v_gene: TRBV2
j_gene: TRBJ1-2
d_gene: .
CDR3nt: TGTGCCAGGCGGGACACCGTAGGGGGCTACACCTTC
CDR3aa: CARRDTVGGYTF